This T cell receptor beta chain was observed in a study of cytotoxic CD8 clonotypes in ibrutinib-treated CLL. About the study: Patients: roughly 11 relapsed/refractory, under 16 treatment-naive, fewer than 18 IGHV unmutated. 25 or so partial and 2 complete responses; at median approximately 6 years, about 14 remitted, 12 progressed. Study-wide findings and caveats: Public clonotypes were uncommon and contracted or stayed stable on treatment.

With cryopreserved PBMCs as the source, roughly 2 micrograms of genomic DNA went to TCR beta libraries. Points on this clone: Its cognate antigen is unknown.

CDR3 length: 14 residues. V shed 2 bases, J shed 7 bases, and the junction held 4 bases outside the gene matches. Germline values: CDR1 PRHDT, CDR2 FYEKMQ (reference sequence). The assay was immunoSEQ multiplex PCR, and TCRdb's table has in-frame clones only and misses some. This table has about 97,000 clones, around 73% appearing once. This TCR was sampled from a human donor with chronic lymphocytic leukemia. Sample: PBMCs, taken after 12 months of ibrutinib treatment. This sequence joins TRBV13 and TRBJ2-4; 8 positions match TRBD1. The CDR3 is CASSLNRGTNIQYF. CDR3 DNA: TGTGCCAGCAGCTTAAACAGGGGGACGAACATTCAGTACTTC.